These 28 T cell receptor beta chains share one sample of origin, sequenced in a study of PD-L1 blockade in urothelial cancer. The repertoire was sequenced with immunoSEQ multiplex PCR; TCRdb's copy has only in-frame clones and lacks some. This table has more than 50,000 clones, around 86% appearing once. The time point is: pretreatment peripheral blood. The sequencing used PBMCs, collected around atezolizumab (anti-PD-L1) treatment. The source of these receptors is a man aged 70-80 years with urothelial cancer.

This clone is a singleton in its sample. This chain joins TRBV19 and TRBJ1-5, with D maybe TRBD1 (5 bases). V was clipped by 5 bases and J by 5 bases, with 10 bases between them. The CDR3 covers 13 residues. Germline V gene lookup returns CDR1 LNHDA and CDR2 SQIVND (reference sequence). The CDR3 is CASSAGLDQPQHF. The CDR3 bases are TGTGCCAGTAGTGCAGGGCTTGATCAGCCCCAGCATTTT.

The chain joins TRBV15 to TRBJ1-4; D is ambiguous. V lost 8 bases, J lost 1 base, and 14 bases lay in between. This CDR3 contains 15 residues. Germline-derived CDR1 and CDR2 are LNHNV and YYDKDF (reference sequence). The DNA for the CDR3 is TGTGCCACCTCCGCCAAGGGAGGAACTAATGAAAAACTGTTTTTT. It encodes CATSAKGGTNEKLFF.

The chain combines TRBV15 with TRBJ1-4, with unresolved D. Trimming pared 2 bases from V and 7 bases from J, leaving 11 bases between. Germline V lookup: CDR1 LNHNV, CDR2 YYDKDF (reference sequence). The CDR3 has 14 residues. The CDR3 region is CATSRRQKAEKLFF. The CDR3 DNA reads as TGTGCCACCAGCAGACGACAAAAGGCTGAAAAACTGTTTTTT.

V is TRBV4-1 and J is TRBJ1-1, with TRBD1 as a possible D gene (5 bases). The ends were cut back, 0 bases at V and 4 bases at J, with 12 bases in the middle. Germline CDR1 is MGHRA and CDR2 is YSYEKL. This CDR3 has 15 residues. Written as DNA, the CDR3 is TGCGCCAGCAGCCAAGATTTCGTGGGGGGCACTGAAGCTTTCTTT. This translates into CASSQDFVGGTEAFF.

The V and J genes are TRBV7-2 and TRBJ2-1; D is possibly TRBD2 (5 bases). This CDR3 contains 12 residues. CDR1 is SGHTA and CDR2 is FQGNSA in the germline V gene. V gave up 5 bases and J gave up 9 bases, with 11 bases separating them. DNA of the CDR3: TGTGCCAGCAGCCCCAACGGGATTGAGCAGTTCTTC. This encodes CASSPNGIEQFF.

This sequence joins TRBV9 and TRBJ2-7; no clear D. V shed 0 bases and J shed 5 bases, with 9 bases lying between them. This CDR3 contains 13 residues. The V gene's germline CDR1 is SGDLS and CDR2 YYNGEE. This CDR3 reads CASSVGGVHEQYF. The CDR3 nucleotides are TGTGCCAGCAGCGTAGGAGGCGTCCACGAGCAGTACTTC.

This chain uses TRBV6-1 with TRBJ2-3, with 13 bases fitting TRBD2. The germline V gene has CDR1 MNHNS and CDR2 SASEGT. V shed 6 bases, J shed 4 bases, and the junction held 4 bases outside the gene matches. The CDR3 is 15 amino acids. CDR3 sequence (DNA): TGTGCCAGCAGCGCTGGACTAGCGGGAGCAGATACGCAGTATTTT. Encoded protein: CASSAGLAGADTQYF.

The chain is built from TRBV7-6 and TRBJ1-1; D might be TRBD1 (6 bases). Germline-derived CDR1 and CDR2 are SGHVS and FNYEAQ. The CDR3 loop spans 14 amino acids. V was pared by 4 bases and J by 0 bases, with 9 bases between. CDR3: CASSSTGMNTEAFF. The CDR3 nucleotides read TGTGCCAGCAGCTCTACAGGGATGAACACTGAAGCTTTCTTT. Full variable domain (outside the CDR3, taken from reference TRBV7-6 and TRBJ1-1): GAGVSQSPRYKVTKRGQDVALRCDPISGHVSLYWYRQALGQGPEFLTYFNYEAQQDKSGLPNDRFSAERPEGSISTLTIQRTEQRDSAMYRCASSSTGMNTEAFFGQGTRLTVV.

In its sample, this clone was seen a few times. The chain links TRBV4-2 to TRBJ2-1; D is uncertain. The V end lost 0 bases, the J end lost 12 bases, and 12 bases lay between the germline ends. Germline assignment: CDR1 LGHNA and CDR2 YNFKEQ. The CDR3 is 13 residues long. The CDR3: CASSQEFGTRQFF. CDR3 DNA: TGTGCCAGCAGCCAAGAGTTTGGTACAAGGCAGTTCTTC.

The V call is TRBV10-3, the J call TRBJ2-2; D possibly corresponds to TRBD1 (6 bases). The CDR3 runs to 15 residues. Germline-derived CDR1 and CDR2 are ENHRY and SYGVKD. Trimming stripped 3 bases from V and 4 bases from J, with 12 bases between. The DNA for the CDR3 is TGTGCCATCAGTGACCCAGGGGCAGGCACCGGGGAGCTGTTTTTT. This gives the protein CAISDPGAGTGELFF.

The chain recombines TRBV2 with TRBJ1-5, with D tentatively TRBD1 (6 bases). The CDR3 has 12 residues. V was shortened by 2 bases and J by 11 bases, with 10 bases between the two germline ends. The germline V gene has CDR1 SNHLY and CDR2 FYNNEI. The CDR3: CASSEWAGAQHF. The DNA of the CDR3 is TGTGCCAGCAGTGAATGGGCAGGGGCCCAGCATTTT.

The gene calls are TRBV30 and TRBJ2-3, with 14 positions matching TRBD2. V gave up 3 bases and J gave up 0 bases; unmatched junction bases: 11. Germline loops: CDR1 GTSNPN, CDR2 SVGIG (reference sequence). This CDR3 is built from 19 residues. The CDR3 here is CAWSTGTSGSFLSTDTQYF. CDR3 nucleotide sequence: TGTGCCTGGAGCACCGGGACTAGCGGGAGCTTTCTTAGCACAGATACGCAGTATTTT.

V and J are TRBV14 and TRBJ2-7, with 11 nucleotides matching TRBD2. Germline V lookup: CDR1 SGHDN, CDR2 FVKESK. Trimming removed 5 bases from V and 5 bases from J; junction bases left unmatched: 11. The CDR3 contains 16 residues. The CDR3 sequence: CASSDSTSGRGDEQYF. The CDR3, as DNA: TGTGCCAGCAGCGATTCCACTAGCGGGAGAGGAGACGAGCAGTACTTC.

V gene TRBV5-1 combines with J gene TRBJ2-3, with TRBD2 matching over 7 bases. The V gene end was trimmed by 4 bases and the J gene end by 6 bases; junction bases not matched to a gene: 11. Germline assignment: CDR1 SGHRS and CDR2 YFSETQ. The CDR3 totals 15 residues. The CDR3 nucleotides are TGCGCCAGCAGCGCTTATGGGGGGGAATCCGATACGCAGTATTTT. Amino acid sequence: CASSAYGGESDTQYF.

This clone was observed once. For the CDR3, the DNA is TGTGCCAGCAGCACGGGGGGGGTGTATAGCAATCAGCCCCAGCATTTT. Translating gives CASSTGGVYSNQPQHF. The V gene is TRBV11-3, the J gene TRBJ1-5, with D possibly being TRBD1 (5 bases). The CDR3 covers 16 residues. Deletions cut 5 bases from V and 0 bases from J, with 14 bases between. The V gene's germline CDR1 is SGHNT and CDR2 YENEEA.

This clone was seen more than once but under ten times. The chain links TRBV5-1 to TRBJ1-4; perhaps TRBD1 as D (5 bases). This CDR3 contains 19 residues. Deletions cut 0 bases from V and 7 bases from J, with 25 bases between. CDR1 is SGHRS, CDR2 YFSETQ, per germline. CDR3 bases: TGCGCCAGCAGCTTGGGAGGCCCTTTTGCAAGGGGCGCAGGTGAAAAACTGTTTTTT. This codes for CASSLGGPFARGAGEKLFF.

The rearrangement uses TRBV7-2 and TRBJ1-5, with D possibly matching TRBD1 (6 bases). Germline CDR1 and CDR2: SGHTA and FQGNSA. V lost 4 bases to trimming and J lost 3 bases, with 13 bases between them. This CDR3 is built from 15 residues. CDR3 amino acids: CASSSSTGSNQPQHF. The CDR3 DNA reads as TGTGCCAGCAGCTCATCGACAGGTTCCAATCAGCCCCAGCATTTT.

This clone appeared once. The chain joins TRBV10-1 to TRBJ2-1; D may be TRBD1 (5 bases). Germline V gene lookup returns CDR1 WNHNN and CDR2 SYGVQD (reference sequence). The CDR3 length is 14 residues. V was cut by 0 bases and J by 9 bases, with 12 bases left in between. CDR3 DNA sequence: TGCGCCAGCAGTGAGTCAGGGGCGAGTGGTGAGCAGTTCTTC. Its protein is CASSESGASGEQFF.

This chain uses TRBV19 with TRBJ1-5; TRBD1 might be the D (6 bases). CDR3 size: 14 residues. Deletions cut 4 bases from V and 2 bases from J, with 9 bases between. Germline CDR1 and CDR2: LNHDA and SQIVND (reference sequence). CDR3 residues: CASSKGGRNQPQHF. CDR3 DNA sequence: TGTGCCAGTAGTAAAGGGGGACGCAATCAGCCCCAGCATTTT.

This clone was counted between two and nine times. Other DNA sequences within the sample encode an identical CDR3. This rearrangement joins TRBV29-1 to TRBJ2-5, with TRBD2 identical over 10 bases. Trimming took 5 bases from V and 5 from J; bases not matched to a gene: 2. Germline CDR1 is SQVTM and CDR2 is ANQGSEA. The CDR3 has 12 amino acids. The CDR3 DNA follows: TGCAGCGTTCGGACTAGCGGCGAGACCCAGTACTTC. Its translation: CSVRTSGETQYF.

DNA of the CDR3: TGTGCCTGGAGTGTAAGGCGGGATTACAATGAGCAGTTCTTC. It yields the protein CAWSVRRDYNEQFF. The V gene is TRBV30, the J gene TRBJ2-1; D perhaps matches TRBD2 (6 bases). Germline lookup yields CDR1 GTSNPN and CDR2 SVGIG (reference sequence). This CDR3 has 14 residues. V was cut by 0 bases and J by 4 bases, with 10 bases left in between.

J is TRBJ1-5 and V is TRBV19; possible D gene TRBD1, 5 bases. Trimming stripped 4 bases from V and 4 bases from J, with 11 bases between. This CDR3 region has 14 residues. Germline values: CDR1 LNHDA, CDR2 SQIVND (reference sequence). CDR3 region: CASSTLDKNQPQHF. The CDR3 DNA reads TGTGCCAGTAGTACCCTGGACAAGAATCAGCCCCAGCATTTT.

V usage is TRBV6-5 and J usage is TRBJ1-1; no definite D call. Trimming removed 3 bases at V and 1 base at J, with 6 bases between. The CDR3 consists of 13 residues. Germline V gives CDR1 MNHEY, CDR2 SVGAGI. Written as DNA, the CDR3 is TGTGCCAGCAGTTATTTCAGGAACACTGAAGCTTTCTTT. It translates to CASSYFRNTEAFF.

This chain joins TRBV10-2 and TRBJ2-7, with D perhaps matching TRBD2 (5 bases). The length of the CDR3 is 13 residues. Trimming left V 2 bases short and J 6 bases short, with 11 bases between. Germline CDR1 and CDR2: WSHSY and SAAADI. CDR3 DNA: TGCGCCAGCAGTGAGCAACTAGGAGGCGAGCAGTACTTC. Translated, it gives CASSEQLGGEQYF.

This clone was detected only a few times. This chain links TRBV10-3 with TRBJ1-2; TRBD1 matches at 7 bases. The CDR3 is made up of 14 amino acids. Trimming took 6 bases from V and 4 from J; bases not matched to a gene: 8. In germline, CDR1 is ENHRY, CDR2 SYGVKD. In DNA form, the CDR3 reads TGTGCCATCAGGAGGGACAGCGAAGGCTATGGCTACACCTTC. It translates to CAIRRDSEGYGYTF.

This clone was observed once. The rearrangement uses TRBV30 and TRBJ2-1; maybe TRBD1 (6 bases). The CDR3 consists of 15 residues. The germline CDR1 and CDR2 sequences are GTSNPN and SVGIG (reference sequence). Trimming took off 0 bases at V and 2 bases at J, with 11 bases between the two ends. This chain's CDR3 is CAWSVGPGAYNEQFF. The DNA of the CDR3 is TGTGCCTGGAGTGTAGGGCCAGGGGCCTACAATGAGCAGTTCTTC.

In its sample, this clone was seen once. V usage is TRBV4-1 and J usage is TRBJ2-7; 11 bases are shared with TRBD1. The CDR3 spans 16 residues. Germline CDR1 reads MGHRA; CDR2 reads YSYEKL. V trimming: 0 bases; J trimming: 6 bases; junction bases outside the gene matches: 7. CDR3 sequence (DNA): TGCGCCAGCAGCCAAGATTTTCGGACAGGGGGCTTCGAGCAGTACTTC. Its protein is CASSQDFRTGGFEQYF.

The genes are TRBV4-1 and TRBJ1-4, with a possible D match to TRBD1 (6 bases). Deletions cut 5 bases from V and 5 bases from J, with 12 bases between. This CDR3 comprises 14 residues. In germline, CDR1 is MGHRA, CDR2 YSYEKL. CDR3 in amino acids: CASSTGGGNEKLFF. The CDR3 bases are TGCGCCAGCAGCACGGGGGGCGGAAATGAAAAACTGTTTTTT.